This T cell receptor beta chain was sequenced for a study of blood T cells in healthy people across ages. This clonotype was counted between two and nine times. Next came a second PCR, run for roughly 7 to 12 cycles, which used a sample-barcoded 5' primer along with a J-beta primer mix. TCRdb ran MiXCR on the 5' RACE reads and lists one entry per CDR3 protein. The table shows 450,000 to 650,000 distinct CDR3 sequences, with around 24% occurring only once. Trimming shortened V by 8 bases and J by 1 base, and 24 bases separated the two germline ends. Germline V CDR1 and CDR2: MNHEY, SVGEGT. This CDR3 is 17 amino acids long. The sample also formed part of further work on T cells of mothers and their children. As that study records: A second PCR was performed with the M1S primer. This primer added sample barcodes and 2-4 random nucleotides.

The chain combines TRBV6-2 or TRBV6-3 with TRBJ2-7, with D maybe TRBD1 (6 bases). The specimen sequenced was blood. The origin of this receptor is a boy younger than 18 in good health. The CDR3 region has the DNA TGTGCCAGCTCCCCAGGTCAGGGGAGTCAACTGTCCTACGAGCAGTACTTC. Protein product: CASSPGQGSQLSYEQYF.